Reported below is one TCR beta chain. Germline CDR1 is MNHEY and CDR2 is SVGEGT. The CDR3 spans 19 residues. V shed 5 bases and J 6 bases; nucleotides not matched to a gene: 14. Sequencing used immunoSEQ multiplex PCR; TCRdb keeps in-frame clones, though not all of them. The data contain about 270,000 clones, around 90% of them singletons. Participants' reported clinical history set cohort assignment. The sample is drawn from a study of blood T cell repertoires in COVID-19. The sequence was obtained from a woman aged 25 to 39 with acute COVID-19. The source material was PBMCs or T cells enriched from blood (not recorded which). V and J are TRBV6-2 or TRBV6-3 and TRBJ2-1, with 15 bases matching TRBD2. The CDR3 DNA is TGTGCCAGCAGTCCACGGGGACTAGCGGGAGGTAAATTATTCAATGAGCAGTTCTTC. This translates into CASSPRGLAGGKLFNEQFF.